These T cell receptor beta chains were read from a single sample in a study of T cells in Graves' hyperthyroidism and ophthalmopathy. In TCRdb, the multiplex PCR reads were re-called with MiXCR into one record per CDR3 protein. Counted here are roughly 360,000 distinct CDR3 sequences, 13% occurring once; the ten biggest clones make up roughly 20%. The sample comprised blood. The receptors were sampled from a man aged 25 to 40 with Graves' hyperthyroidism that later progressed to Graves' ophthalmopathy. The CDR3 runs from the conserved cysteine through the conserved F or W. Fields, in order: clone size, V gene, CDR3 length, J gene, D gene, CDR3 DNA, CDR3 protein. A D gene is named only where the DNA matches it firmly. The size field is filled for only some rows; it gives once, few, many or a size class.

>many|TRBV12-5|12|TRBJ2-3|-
TGTGCTAGTGGTCAACTAACAGATACGCAGTATTTT
CASGQLTDTQYF
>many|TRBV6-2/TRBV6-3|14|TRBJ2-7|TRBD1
TGTGCCAGCAGGTCGTGGACAGGGTCCTACGAGCAGTACTTC
CASRSWTGSYEQYF
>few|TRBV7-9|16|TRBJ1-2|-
TGTGCCAGCAGCTTAGGCGCGGCAGGGGCTAACTATGGCTACACCTTC
CASSLGAAGANYGYTF
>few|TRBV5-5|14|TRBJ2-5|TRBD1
TGTGCCAGCAGCATCGGACAGGGTAGAGAGACCCAGTACTTC
CASSIGQGRETQYF
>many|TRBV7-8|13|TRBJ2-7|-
TGTGCCAGCACCCCGTGGGGAGCCTACGAGCAGTACTTC
CASTPWGAYEQYF
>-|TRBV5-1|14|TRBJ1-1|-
TGCGCCAGCAGCTATGGGACCTGGAACACTGAAGCTTTCTTT
CASSYGTWNTEAFF
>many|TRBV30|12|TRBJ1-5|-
TGTGCCTGGGGGGACAGCAATCAGCCCCAGCATTTT
CAWGDSNQPQHF
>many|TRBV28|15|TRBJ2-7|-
TGTGCCAGCAGTTTTGGGACAATAGCCTCCTACGAGCAGTACTTC
CASSFGTIASYEQYF
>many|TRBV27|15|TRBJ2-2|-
TGTGCCAGCAGTTTCGCGGCGGGGAACACCGGGGAGCTGTTTTTT
CASSFAAGNTGELFF
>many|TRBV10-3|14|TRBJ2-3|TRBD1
TGTGCCATCAGTTTTGGACAGGGTTTAGATACGCAGTATTTT
CAISFGQGLDTQYF
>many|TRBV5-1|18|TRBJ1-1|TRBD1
TGCGCCAGCAGCTGGCCTAGGGACAGGGGGGCGATGAACACTGAAGCTTTCTTT
CASSWPRDRGAMNTEAFF
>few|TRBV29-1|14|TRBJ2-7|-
TGCAGCGTTGAATTACGCTCCAGGACCTACGAGCAGTACTTC
CSVELRSRTYEQYF
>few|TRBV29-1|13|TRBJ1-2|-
TGCAGCGACGGACGGATGTCTAACTATGGCTACACCTTC
CSDGRMSNYGYTF
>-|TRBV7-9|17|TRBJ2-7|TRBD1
TGTGCCAGCAGCCCTCCCCTAGACAGGGATGTCCGTTACGAGCAGTACTTC
CASSPPLDRDVRYEQYF
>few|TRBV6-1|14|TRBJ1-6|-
TGTGCCAGCAGTGCCCGGGCTCCTAATTCACCCCTCCACTTT
CASSARAPNSPLHF
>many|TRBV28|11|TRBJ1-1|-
TGTGCCAGCCAGACAGTCACTGAAGCTTTCTTT
CASQTVTEAFF
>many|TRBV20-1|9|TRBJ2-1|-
TGCAGTGCCCCTCCTGAGCAGTTCTTC
CSAPPEQFF
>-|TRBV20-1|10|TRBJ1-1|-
TGCAGTGCTAGAGTGCTTGTAGCTTTCTTT
CSARVLVAFF